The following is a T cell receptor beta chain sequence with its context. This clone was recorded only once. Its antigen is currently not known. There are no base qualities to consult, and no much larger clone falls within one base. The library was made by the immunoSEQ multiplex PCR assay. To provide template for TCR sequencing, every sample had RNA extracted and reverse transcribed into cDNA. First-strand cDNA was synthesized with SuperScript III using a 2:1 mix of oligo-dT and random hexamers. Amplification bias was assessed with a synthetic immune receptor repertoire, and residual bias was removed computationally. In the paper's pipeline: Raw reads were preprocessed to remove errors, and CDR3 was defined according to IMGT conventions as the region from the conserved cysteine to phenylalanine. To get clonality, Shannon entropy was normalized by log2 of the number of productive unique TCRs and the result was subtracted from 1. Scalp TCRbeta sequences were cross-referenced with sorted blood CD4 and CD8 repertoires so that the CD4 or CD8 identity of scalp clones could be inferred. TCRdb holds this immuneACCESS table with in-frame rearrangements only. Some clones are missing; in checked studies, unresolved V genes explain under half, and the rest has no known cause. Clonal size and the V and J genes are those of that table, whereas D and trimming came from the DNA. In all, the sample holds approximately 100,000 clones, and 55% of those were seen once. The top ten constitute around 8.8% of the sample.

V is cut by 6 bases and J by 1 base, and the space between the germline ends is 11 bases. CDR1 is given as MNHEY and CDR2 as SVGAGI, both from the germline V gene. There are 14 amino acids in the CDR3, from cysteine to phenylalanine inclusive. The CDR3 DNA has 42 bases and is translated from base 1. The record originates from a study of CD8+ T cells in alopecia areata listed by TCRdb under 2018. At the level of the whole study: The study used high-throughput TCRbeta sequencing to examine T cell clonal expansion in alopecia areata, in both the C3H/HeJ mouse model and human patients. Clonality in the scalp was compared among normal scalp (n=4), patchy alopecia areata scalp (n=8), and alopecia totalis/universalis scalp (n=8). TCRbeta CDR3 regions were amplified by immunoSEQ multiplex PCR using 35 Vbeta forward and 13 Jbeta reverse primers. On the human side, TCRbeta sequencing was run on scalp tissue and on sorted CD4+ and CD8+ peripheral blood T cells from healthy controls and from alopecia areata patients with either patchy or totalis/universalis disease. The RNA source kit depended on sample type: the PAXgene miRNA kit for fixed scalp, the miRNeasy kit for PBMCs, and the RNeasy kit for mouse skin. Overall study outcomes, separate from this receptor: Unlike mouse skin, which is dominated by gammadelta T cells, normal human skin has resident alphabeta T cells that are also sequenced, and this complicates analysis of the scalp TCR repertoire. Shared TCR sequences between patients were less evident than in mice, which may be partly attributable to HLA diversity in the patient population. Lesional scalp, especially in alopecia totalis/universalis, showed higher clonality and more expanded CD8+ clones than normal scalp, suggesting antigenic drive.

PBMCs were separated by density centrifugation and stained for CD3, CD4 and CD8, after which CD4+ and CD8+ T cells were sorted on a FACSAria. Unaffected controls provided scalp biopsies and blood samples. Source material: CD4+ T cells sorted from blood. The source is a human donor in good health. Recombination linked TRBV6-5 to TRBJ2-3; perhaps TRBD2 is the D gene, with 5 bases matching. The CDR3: CASRLAGRTDTQYF. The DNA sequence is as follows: TGTGCCAGCAGATTGGCGGGCCGCACAGATACGCAGTATTTT.